Following are 23 T cell receptor beta chains from one sample sequenced in a study of blood T cell repertoires in COVID-19 (dated by TCRdb to about 2020). Library construction relied on the immunoSEQ multiplex PCR assay. TCRdb re-hosts the immuneACCESS table, in-frame sequences only. Its copies lack some clones; in the studies checked, an unresolved V gene accounts for under half of them, and the cause for the rest is not known. Within this sample are about 40,000 clones, with roughly 85% of them counted one time only. The ten biggest clones cover around 15% of the sample. Sample: peripheral blood. The receptors derive from a human donor in a cohort sampled during active COVID-19.

This clone was recorded a few times. The chain joins TRBV10-3 to TRBJ2-5; D is undetermined. The CDR3 extends over 13 amino acids. CDR1 and CDR2 (germline): ENHRY, SYGVKD. V lost 4 bases and J 3 bases, leaving 9 bases between the germline ends. CDR3: CAISGRLEETQYF. Written as DNA, the CDR3 is TGTGCCATCAGTGGTCGGCTAGAAGAGACCCAGTACTTC.

V usage is TRBV3-1 (or the pseudogene TRBV3-2) and J usage is TRBJ2-3; 8 nucleotides match TRBD1. Per the germline V gene, CDR1 is LGHDT and CDR2 is YNNKEL (reference sequence). CDR3 size: 14 residues. V shed 4 bases and J 6 bases; nucleotides not matched to a gene: 6. CDR3 coding DNA: TGTGCCAGCAGCCCGAGGACAGGGTCTGATACGCAGTATTTT. This gives the protein CASSPRTGSDTQYF.

V gene TRBV7-9 combines with J gene TRBJ1-3; the match to TRBD1 covers 7 bases. The V and J ends lost 8 bases and 0 bases, in that order; junction bases with no gene match: 10. Germline-derived CDR1 and CDR2 are SEHNR and FQNEAQ (reference sequence). The CDR3 is 16 residues long. The CDR3 sequence: CASGAGGTSSGNTIYF. CDR3 sequence (DNA): TGTGCCAGCGGAGCAGGGGGTACTAGCTCTGGAAACACCATATATTTT.

The genes are TRBV18 and TRBJ2-5, with TRBD1 as a possible D gene (6 bases). Germline V CDR1 and CDR2: KGHSH, LQKENI. The CDR3 is made up of 15 amino acids. V was cut by 3 bases and J by 4 bases, with 15 bases left in between. Here the CDR3 reads CASSPASGGGETQYF. In DNA, the CDR3 is TGTGCCAGCTCACCGGCTAGTGGGGGCGGAGAGACCCAGTACTTC. The entire variable domain, with the rest obtained from reference TRBV18 and TRBJ2-5, is as follows: NAGVMQNPRHLVRRRGQEARLRCSPMKGHSHVYWYRQLPEEGLKFMVYLQKENIIDESGMPKERFSAEFPKEGPSILRIQQVVRGDSAAYFCASSPASGGGETQYFGPGTRLLVL.

This chain joins TRBV6-6 and TRBJ2-7; 7 nucleotides line up with TRBD1. The CDR3 has 14 amino acids. Looked up from germline, CDR1 is MNHNY and CDR2 is SVGAGI (reference sequence). The V gene end was trimmed by 4 bases and the J gene end by 6 bases; junction bases not matched to a gene: 9. The CDR3 reads CASSWEGGLVEQYF. The DNA for the CDR3 is TGTGCCAGCAGTTGGGAAGGGGGCCTTGTCGAGCAGTACTTC.

V usage is TRBV11-3 and J usage is TRBJ2-2; 8 positions agree with TRBD2. Per germline, CDR1 SGHNT and CDR2 YENEEA. V shed 6 bases and J 6 bases; nucleotides not matched to a gene: 3. The CDR3 is 13 residues long. CDR3 nucleotides: TGTGCCAGCAGTACGGGGGGGCCCGGGGAGCTGTTTTTT. It specifies CASSTGGPGELFF.

The chain employs TRBV10-3 and TRBJ2-5, with TRBD1 matching 11 bases. Germline-derived CDR1 and CDR2 are ENHRY and SYGVKD. V trimming: 6 bases; J trimming: 5 bases; junction bases outside the gene matches: 5. The CDR3 length is 14 residues. As DNA, the CDR3 is TGTGCCATCAGGGGACAGGGGGATGGGGAGACCCAGTACTTC. Its translation: CAIRGQGDGETQYF.

The chain is built from TRBV5-4 and TRBJ1-1; 7 bases line up with TRBD1. Trimming removed 4 bases from V and 4 bases from J; junction bases left unmatched: 10. The V gene's germline CDR1 is SGHNT and CDR2 YYREEE (reference sequence). The CDR3 runs 15 residues. CDR3 bases: TGTGCCAGCAGCCAACAGGACAGGCGGGTCACTGAAGCTTTCTTT. Protein product: CASSQQDRRVTEAFF.

The gene calls are TRBV2 and TRBJ2-3; D is undetermined. Deletions cut 2 bases from V and 9 bases from J, with 6 bases between. The CDR3 extends over 11 amino acids. The germline V gene encodes CDR1 SNHLY and CDR2 FYNNEI. For the CDR3, the DNA is TGTGCCAGCAGTGAAAAATTAACGCAGTATTTT. Translation gives CASSEKLTQYF.

V gene TRBV7-8 combines with J gene TRBJ2-2; D unclear. CDR3 length equals 12 residues. The V end was cut by 4 bases, the J end by 5 bases, with 5 bases between. Germline CDR1 SGHVS, CDR2 FQNEAQ. CDR3 protein: CASSSTTGELFF. For the CDR3, the DNA is TGTGCCAGCAGCTCCACTACCGGGGAGCTGTTTTTT.

This chain uses TRBV9 with TRBJ2-1; 10 nucleotides agree with TRBD2. CDR1 is SGDLS, CDR2 YYNGEE, per germline. V lost 0 bases and J lost 5; bases outside the gene matches: 2. The CDR3 has 15 amino acids. CDR3 in amino acids: CASSVGGLADNEQFF. The CDR3 DNA reads TGTGCCAGCAGCGTAGGAGGACTAGCGGACAATGAGCAGTTCTTC.

This clone was observed once. The CDR3, as DNA: TGTGCCAGCAGCGCGCGGAGACAGCCGAGCTCCTATAATTCACCCCTCCACTTT. Translation: CASSARRQPSSYNSPLHF. V gene TRBV5-8 combines with J gene TRBJ1-6, with a weak D call TRBD1 (5 bases). Germline V gene sequence: CDR1 SGHTS, CDR2 YDEGEE. Deletions cut 4 bases from V and 0 bases from J, with 17 bases between. This CDR3 region has 18 residues. The variable domain in full, completed from reference TRBV5-8 and TRBJ1-6, reads EAGVTQSPTHLIKTRGQQATLRCSPISGHTSVYWYQQALGLGLQFLLWYDEGEERNRGNFPPRFSGRQFPNYSSELNVNALELEDSALYLCASSARRQPSSYNSPLHFGNGTRLTVT.

The chain links TRBV5-6 to TRBJ1-1, with D uncertain. CDR1 is SGHDT and CDR2 is YYEEEE in the germline V gene. V lost 0 bases to trimming and J lost 1 base, with 7 bases between them. The CDR3 runs 14 residues. This CDR3 reads CASSLGYKNTEAFF. CDR3 coding DNA: TGTGCCAGCAGCTTGGGCTATAAGAACACTGAAGCTTTCTTT.

The count of this clone is one. V usage is TRBV4-2 and J usage is TRBJ2-3; tentative D call: TRBD2 (6 bases). This CDR3 region has 18 residues. Trimming took 0 bases from V and 1 from J, leaving 17 bases between them. Germline assignment: CDR1 LGHNA and CDR2 YNFKEQ. The CDR3 region is CASSQDRARGVGTDTQYF. For the CDR3, the DNA is TGTGCCAGCAGCCAAGATCGGGCGCGGGGCGTGGGCACAGATACGCAGTATTTT.

This clone has just one count. The chain links TRBV13 to TRBJ2-6; D gene ambiguous. CDR1 is PRHDT and CDR2 is FYEKMQ in the germline V gene (reference sequence). The CDR3 has 16 amino acids. Trimming shortened V by 3 bases and J by 0 bases, and 9 bases separated the two germline ends. The CDR3 bases are TGTGCCAGCAGCTTGGGCAGCCCCTCTGGGGCCAACGTCCTGACTTTC. It codes for CASSLGSPSGANVLTF.

This sequence joins TRBV5-6 and TRBJ2-3, with D possibly matching TRBD2 (6 bases). The CDR3 consists of 13 residues. Germline CDR1 and CDR2: SGHDT and YYEEEE. The V and J ends lost 3 bases and 1 base respectively, with 6 bases between them. The CDR3 sequence: CASSWGGTDTQYF. The CDR3 DNA is TGTGCCAGCAGCTGGGGGGGCACAGATACGCAGTATTTT.

The chain carries TRBV6-5 and TRBJ1-5, with 7 bases fitting TRBD1. Germline V CDR1 and CDR2: MNHEY, SVGAGI. The CDR3 loop spans 12 amino acids. J was trimmed by 10 bases and V by 5 bases; bases with no gene match: 5. This CDR3 is CASSPGTVPQHF. The CDR3 bases are TGTGCCAGCAGTCCCGGGACAGTACCCCAGCATTTT.

The chain links TRBV5-6 to TRBJ1-6; TRBD1 agrees at 8 bases. J was trimmed by 8 bases and V by 4 bases; bases with no gene match: 11. Germline assignment: CDR1 SGHDT and CDR2 YYEEEE. The length of the CDR3 is 16 residues. The CDR3 is CASSPYRTGPDSPLHF. DNA for the CDR3: TGTGCCAGCAGCCCGTACAGGACAGGGCCCGATTCACCCCTCCACTTT.

The chain couples TRBV6-5 to TRBJ1-1, with D perhaps matching TRBD1 (6 bases). With 6 bases removed from V and 4 bases from J, the gap between germline ends came to 18 bases. The CDR3 loop spans 15 amino acids. CDR1 and CDR2 (germline): MNHEY, SVGAGI. CDR3 in amino acids: CASRDQRGGGTEAFF. Here the CDR3 DNA reads TGTGCCAGCAGGGACCAGCGGGGAGGGGGCACTGAAGCTTTCTTT.

This rearrangement joins TRBV19 to TRBJ2-3; TRBD2 aligns across 10 bases. Germline-derived CDR1 and CDR2 are LNHDA and SQIVND (reference sequence). The J segment lost 0 bases and the V segment lost 5 bases, leaving 14 bases of the junction unmatched. The CDR3 has 19 residues. CDR3: CASSAPGSGGATSTDTQYF. In nucleotides, the CDR3 is TGTGCCAGTAGTGCCCCGGGGAGCGGGGGGGCTACTAGCACAGATACGCAGTATTTT.

This chain links TRBV6-1 with TRBJ2-3; TRBD2 matches at 7 bases. V shed 1 base and J 2 bases; nucleotides not matched to a gene: 12. Germline V lookup: CDR1 MNHNS, CDR2 SASEGT. The CDR3 length is 18 residues. The CDR3 spells CASSEEKFGRGFTDTQYF. The DNA of the CDR3 is TGTGCCAGCAGTGAAGAAAAGTTCGGGCGGGGGTTCACAGATACGCAGTATTTT.

The V call is TRBV3-1 (or the pseudogene TRBV3-2), the J call TRBJ2-5; D possibly corresponds to TRBD2 (6 bases). CDR1 is LGHDT, CDR2 YNNKEL, per germline (reference sequence). The CDR3 covers 16 residues. Trimming removed 1 base at V and 0 bases at J, with 12 bases between. The CDR3 is CASSQAGTLYQETQYF. Written as DNA, the CDR3 is TGTGCCAGCAGCCAAGCCGGGACTTTGTACCAAGAGACCCAGTACTTC.

CDR3 coding DNA: TGTGCCAGCAGCCAAGCGGGGACTAGCGGCTCCTACGAGCAGTACTTC. It codes for CASSQAGTSGSYEQYF. The V and J genes are TRBV3-1 (or the pseudogene TRBV3-2) and TRBJ2-7; TRBD2 aligns across 11 bases. The CDR3 is 16 residues long. J lost 0 bases, V lost 1 base, and 2 bases had no gene match. The germline CDR1 and CDR2 sequences are LGHDT and YNNKEL (reference sequence).